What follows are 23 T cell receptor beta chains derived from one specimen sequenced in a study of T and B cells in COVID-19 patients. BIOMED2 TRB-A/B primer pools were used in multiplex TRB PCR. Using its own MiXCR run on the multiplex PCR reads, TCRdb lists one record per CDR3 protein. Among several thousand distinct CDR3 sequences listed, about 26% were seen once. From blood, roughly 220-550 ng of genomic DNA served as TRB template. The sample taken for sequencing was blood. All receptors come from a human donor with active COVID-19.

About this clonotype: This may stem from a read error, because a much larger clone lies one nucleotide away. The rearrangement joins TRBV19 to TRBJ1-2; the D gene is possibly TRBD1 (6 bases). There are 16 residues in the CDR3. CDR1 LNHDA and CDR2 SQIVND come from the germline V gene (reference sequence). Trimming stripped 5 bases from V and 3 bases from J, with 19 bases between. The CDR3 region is CASSATPRDIHYGYTF. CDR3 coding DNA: TGTGCCAGTAGTGCCACCCCCCGGGACATACACTATGGCTACACCTTC.

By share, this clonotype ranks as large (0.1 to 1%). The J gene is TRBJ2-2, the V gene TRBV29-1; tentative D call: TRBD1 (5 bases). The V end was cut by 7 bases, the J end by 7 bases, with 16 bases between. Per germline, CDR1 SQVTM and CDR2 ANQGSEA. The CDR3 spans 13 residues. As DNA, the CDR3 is TGCAGCGCCCTGGGCAGGGCGGACGGGGAGCTGTTTTTT. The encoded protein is CSALGRADGELFF.

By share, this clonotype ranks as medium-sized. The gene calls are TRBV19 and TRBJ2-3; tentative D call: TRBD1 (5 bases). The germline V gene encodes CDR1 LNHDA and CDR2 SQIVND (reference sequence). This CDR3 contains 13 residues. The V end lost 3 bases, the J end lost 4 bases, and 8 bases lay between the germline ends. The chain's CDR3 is CASSMGPADTQYF. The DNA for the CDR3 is TGTGCCAGTAGTATGGGGCCGGCAGATACGCAGTATTTT.

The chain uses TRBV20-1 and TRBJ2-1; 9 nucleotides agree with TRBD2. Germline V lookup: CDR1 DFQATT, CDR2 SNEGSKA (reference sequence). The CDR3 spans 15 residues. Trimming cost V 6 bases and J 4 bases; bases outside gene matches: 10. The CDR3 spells CSAGAGGGPYNEQFF. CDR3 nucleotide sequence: TGCAGTGCCGGAGCGGGGGGCGGACCTTACAATGAGCAGTTCTTC.

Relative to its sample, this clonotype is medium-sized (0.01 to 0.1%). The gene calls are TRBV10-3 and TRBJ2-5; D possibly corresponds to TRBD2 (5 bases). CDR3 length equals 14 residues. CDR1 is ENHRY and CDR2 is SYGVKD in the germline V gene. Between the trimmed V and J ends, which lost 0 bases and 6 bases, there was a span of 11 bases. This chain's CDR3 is CAISESRAVKTQYF. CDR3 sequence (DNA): TGTGCCATCAGTGAGTCGAGGGCTGTGAAGACCCAGTACTTC.

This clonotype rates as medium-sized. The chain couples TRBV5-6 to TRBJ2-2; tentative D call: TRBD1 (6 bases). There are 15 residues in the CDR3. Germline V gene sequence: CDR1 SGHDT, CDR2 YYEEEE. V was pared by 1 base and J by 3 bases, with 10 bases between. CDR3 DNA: TGTGCCAGCAGCTTGAGGACAGTCTACACCGGGGAGCTGTTTTTT. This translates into CASSLRTVYTGELFF.

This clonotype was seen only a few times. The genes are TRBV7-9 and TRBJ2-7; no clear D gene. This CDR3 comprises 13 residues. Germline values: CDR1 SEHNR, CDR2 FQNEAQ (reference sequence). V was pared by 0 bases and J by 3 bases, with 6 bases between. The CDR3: CASSLAGVYEQYF. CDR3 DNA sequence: TGTGCCAGCAGCTTAGCTGGAGTCTACGAGCAGTACTTC. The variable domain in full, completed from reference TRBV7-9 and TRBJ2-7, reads DTGVSQNPRHKITKRGQNVTFRCDPISEHNRLYWYRQTLGQGPEFLTYFQNEAQLEKSRLLSDRFSAERPKGSFSTLEIQRTEQGDSAMYLCASSLAGVYEQYFGPGTRLTVT.

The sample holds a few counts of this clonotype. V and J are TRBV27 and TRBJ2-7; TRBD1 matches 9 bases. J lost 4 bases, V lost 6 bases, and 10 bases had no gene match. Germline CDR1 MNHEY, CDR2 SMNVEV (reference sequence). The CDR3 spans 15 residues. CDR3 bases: TGTGCCAGCAGCCCGCAAGGACAGGGGACGTACGAGCAGTACTTC. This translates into CASSPQGQGTYEQYF.

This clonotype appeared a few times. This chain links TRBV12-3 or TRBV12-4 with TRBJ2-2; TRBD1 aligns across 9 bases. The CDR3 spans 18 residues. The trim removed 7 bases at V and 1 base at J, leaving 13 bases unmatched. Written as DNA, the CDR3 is TGTGCCAGCACTTCCTCGGGGAGGGGACAGGGGAACACCGGGGAGCTGTTTTTT. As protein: CASTSSGRGQGNTGELFF.

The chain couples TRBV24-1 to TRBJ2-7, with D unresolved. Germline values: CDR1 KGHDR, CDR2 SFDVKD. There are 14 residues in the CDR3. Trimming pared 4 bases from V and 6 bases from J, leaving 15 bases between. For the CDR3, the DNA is TGTGCCACCAGTGAGGGCGGAGTGGGCACCGAGCAGTACTTC. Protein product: CATSEGGVGTEQYF.

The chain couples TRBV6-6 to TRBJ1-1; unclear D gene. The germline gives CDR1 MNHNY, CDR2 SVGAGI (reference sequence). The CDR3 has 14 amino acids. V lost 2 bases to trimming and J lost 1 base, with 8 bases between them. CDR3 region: CASSYRSSNTEAFF. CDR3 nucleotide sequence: TGTGCCAGCAGTTACCGGAGTTCGAACACTGAAGCTTTCTTT.

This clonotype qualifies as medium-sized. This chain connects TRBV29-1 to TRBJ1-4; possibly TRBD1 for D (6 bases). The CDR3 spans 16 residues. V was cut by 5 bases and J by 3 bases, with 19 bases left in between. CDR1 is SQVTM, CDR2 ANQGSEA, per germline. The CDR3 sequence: CSVQGRGAGSNEKLFF. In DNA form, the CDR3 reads TGCAGCGTTCAGGGGCGTGGGGCAGGGTCTAATGAAAAACTGTTTTTT.

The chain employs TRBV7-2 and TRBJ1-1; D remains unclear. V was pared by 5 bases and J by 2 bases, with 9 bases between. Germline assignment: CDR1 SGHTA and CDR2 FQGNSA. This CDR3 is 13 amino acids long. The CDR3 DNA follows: TGTGCCAGCAGCCGACACCTCAACACTGAAGCTTTCTTT. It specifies CASSRHLNTEAFF.

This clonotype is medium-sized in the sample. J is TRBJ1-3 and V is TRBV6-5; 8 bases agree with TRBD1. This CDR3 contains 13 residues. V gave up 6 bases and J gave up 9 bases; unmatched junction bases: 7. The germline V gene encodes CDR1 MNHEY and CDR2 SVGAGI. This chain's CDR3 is CASRKTGVGTIYF. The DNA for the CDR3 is TGTGCCAGCAGAAAGACAGGGGTTGGCACCATATATTTT.

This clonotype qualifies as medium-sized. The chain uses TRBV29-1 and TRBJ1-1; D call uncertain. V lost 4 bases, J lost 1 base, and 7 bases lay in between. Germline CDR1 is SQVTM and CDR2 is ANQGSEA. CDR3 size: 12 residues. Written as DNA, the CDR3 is TGCAGCGTTGGGTTACGGAACACTGAAGCTTTCTTT. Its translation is CSVGLRNTEAFF. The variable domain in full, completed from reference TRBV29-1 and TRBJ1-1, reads SAVISQKPSRDICQRGTSLTIQCQVDSQVTMMFWYRQQPGQSLTLIATANQGSEATYESGFVIDKFPISRPNLTFSTLTVSNMSPEDSSIYLCSVGLRNTEAFFGQGTRLTVV.

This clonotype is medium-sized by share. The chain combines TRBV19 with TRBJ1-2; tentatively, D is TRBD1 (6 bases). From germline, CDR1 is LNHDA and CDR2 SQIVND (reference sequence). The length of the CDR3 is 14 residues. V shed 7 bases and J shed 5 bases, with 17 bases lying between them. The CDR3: CASTPSGEGYGYTF. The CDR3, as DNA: TGTGCCAGTACCCCCTCAGGGGAAGGTTATGGCTACACCTTC.

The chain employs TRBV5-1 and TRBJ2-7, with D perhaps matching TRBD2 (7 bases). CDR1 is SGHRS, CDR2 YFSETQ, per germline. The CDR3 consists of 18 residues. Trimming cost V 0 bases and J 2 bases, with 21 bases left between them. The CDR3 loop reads CASSLVGGRAGATYEQYF. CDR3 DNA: TGCGCCAGCAGCTTGGTGGGGGGGCGAGCGGGTGCCACCTACGAGCAGTACTTC.

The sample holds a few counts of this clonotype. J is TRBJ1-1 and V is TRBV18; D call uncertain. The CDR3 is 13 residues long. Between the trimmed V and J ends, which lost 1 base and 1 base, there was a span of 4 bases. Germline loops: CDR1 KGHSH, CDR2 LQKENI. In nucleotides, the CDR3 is TGTGCCAGCTCACCACGGGAGAACACTGAAGCTTTCTTT. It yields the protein CASSPRENTEAFF.

CDR3 sequence (DNA): TGTGCCAGCAGATCAAGCGGGGGGGCCCTCGGGGAGCTGTTTTTT. Its translation is CASRSSGGALGELFF. The chain carries TRBV28 and TRBJ2-2; TRBD2 matches 10 bases. V lost 6 bases and J lost 7; bases outside the gene matches: 8. Germline CDR1 MDHEN, CDR2 SYDVKM. This CDR3 has 15 amino acids.

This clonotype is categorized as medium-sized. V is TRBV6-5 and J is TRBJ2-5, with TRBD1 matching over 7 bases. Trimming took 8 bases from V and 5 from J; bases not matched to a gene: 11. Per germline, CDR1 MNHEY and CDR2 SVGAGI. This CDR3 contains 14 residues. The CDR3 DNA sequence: TGTGCCAGCGCCACAGGGGTTCCGTCGGAGACCCAGTACTTC. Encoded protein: CASATGVPSETQYF.

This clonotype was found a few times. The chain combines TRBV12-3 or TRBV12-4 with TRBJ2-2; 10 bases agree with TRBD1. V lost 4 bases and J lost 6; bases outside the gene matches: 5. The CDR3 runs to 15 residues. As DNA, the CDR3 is TGTGCCAGCAGTTCCGGGACAGGGGAGGCCGGGGAGCTGTTTTTT. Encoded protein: CASSSGTGEAGELFF.

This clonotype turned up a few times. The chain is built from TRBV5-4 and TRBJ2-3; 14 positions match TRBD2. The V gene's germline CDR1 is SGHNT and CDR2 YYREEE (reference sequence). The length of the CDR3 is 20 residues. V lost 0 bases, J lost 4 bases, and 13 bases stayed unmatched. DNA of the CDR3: TGTGCCAGCAGCTTGGGTCATAGACTAGCGGGGGGGCGGCTCCCAGATACGCAGTATTTT. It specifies CASSLGHRLAGGRLPDTQYF.

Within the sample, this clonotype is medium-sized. CDR3 protein: CASSPRDRAGELFF. CDR3 DNA sequence: TGTGCCAGCTCACCCAGGGACAGGGCCGGGGAACTGTTTTTT. The V gene is TRBV18, the J gene TRBJ1-4; 9 nucleotides line up with TRBD1. Germline V gene sequence: CDR1 KGHSH, CDR2 LQKENI. V lost 3 bases to trimming and J lost 12 bases; unmatched junction nucleotides: 8. The CDR3 is 14 amino acids.